This is a list of T cell receptor beta chains from one sample in a study of blood T cell repertoires in COVID-19. Sequencing used immunoSEQ multiplex PCR; TCRdb keeps in-frame clones, though not all of them. The table lists approximately 300,000 clones, roughly 85% of them singletons. The sample consisted of PBMCs or T cells enriched from blood (not recorded which). The receptors here all came from a woman aged 25 to 39 who had been exposed to COVID-19. Each CDR3 is given with its conserved first and last residue. The D gene is left open where the match is weak. Clone size is given for some rows only: seen once, a few or many times, or a class if the clone is expanded.

size | J | D | V | DNA | CDR3
NA | TRBJ1-1 | NA | TRBV6-2/TRBV6-3 | TGTGCCAGCAGTTATCGACAGTTGAACACTGAAGCTTTCTTT | CASSYRQLNTEAFF
NA | TRBJ1-6 | NA | TRBV6-5 | TGTGCCAGCAGTTACAGGGGCGGCTATAATTCACCCCTCCACTTT | CASSYRGGYNSPLHF
NA | TRBJ1-2 | NA | TRBV7-8 | TGTGCCAGCAGCTTAGATGCGGGAGGCTATGGCTACACCTTC | CASSLDAGGYGYTF
NA | TRBJ1-6 | NA | TRBV28 | TGTGCCAGCAGCCTAAATATGGATTCACCCCTCCACTTT | CASSLNMDSPLHF
NA | TRBJ1-5 | NA | TRBV18 | TGTGCCAGCTCACCACCGGGGGCAGGCGGCAATCAGCCCCAGCATTTT | CASSPPGAGGNQPQHF
NA | TRBJ1-3 | NA | TRBV6-4 | TGTGCCAGCAGTGCCCCAACCAGGGCTGGAAACACCATATATTTT | CASSAPTRAGNTIYF
once | TRBJ1-4 | NA | TRBV11-2 | TGTGCCAGCAGCCCAACGACAGACGGAAAACTGTTTTTT | CASSPTTDGKLFF
NA | TRBJ1-6 | NA | TRBV19 | TGTGCCAGTACCCCAGGGGCTTCCTATAATTCACCCCTCCACTTT | CASTPGASYNSPLHF
NA | TRBJ2-2 | NA | TRBV28 | TGTGCCAGCATGGACGGGAGTAGGGACACCGGGGAGCTGTTTTTT | CASMDGSRDTGELFF
NA | TRBJ1-5 | NA | TRBV9 | TGTGCCAGCAGCGTCGGGTACAATCAGCCCCAGCATTTT | CASSVGYNQPQHF
NA | TRBJ1-2 | NA | TRBV19 | TGTGCCAGTAGTACCGTGACAGGAAACCCAGGACGCGCCTATGGCTACACCTTC | CASSTVTGNPGRAYGYTF
once | TRBJ1-5 | NA | TRBV4-3 | TGCGCCAGCAGCCAAGATAGTAGCAATCAGCCCCAGCATTTT | CASSQDSSNQPQHF
NA | TRBJ1-2 | NA | TRBV23-1 | TGCGCCAGCCTAATTTACAACTATGGCTACACCTTC | CASLIYNYGYTF
NA | TRBJ2-2 | TRBD2 | TRBV5-1 | TGCGCCAGCAGCTCGACTAGCGGGGGAAACACCGGGGAGCTGTTTTTT | CASSSTSGGNTGELFF
few | TRBJ2-1 | NA | TRBV7-3 | TGTGCCAGCAGCCGGCCGGAGAGCAAATATAATGAGCAGTTCTTC | CASSRPESKYNEQFF
NA | TRBJ1-1 | NA | TRBV30 | TGTGCCTGGAGTGTTTGGGGGAGGGGCACTGAAGCTTTCTTT | CAWSVWGRGTEAFF
NA | TRBJ2-7 | NA | TRBV6-5 | TGTGCCAGCAGTTATCGTTCCGAGCAGTACTTC | CASSYRSEQYF
NA | TRBJ2-1 | TRBD2 | TRBV6-4 | TGTGCCAGCAGTGACTCACCTAGCGGGGGGTTCAATGAGCAGTTCTTC | CASSDSPSGGFNEQFF
NA | TRBJ1-4 | NA | TRBV9 | TGTGCCAGCAGCCCCCGACACAATAATGAAAAACTGTTTTTT | CASSPRHNNEKLFF
NA | TRBJ2-7 | NA | TRBV28 | TGTGCCAGCAGCCTACCGGGCGGGGGCCCATACGAGCAGTACTTC | CASSLPGGGPYEQYF
NA | TRBJ1-1 | NA | TRBV27 | TGTGCCAGCAGTTTATCGGACATGAACACTGAAGCTTTCTTT | CASSLSDMNTEAFF
NA | TRBJ2-7 | NA | TRBV2 | TGTGCCAGCACAAGGGGGGGGGCCTACGAGCAGTACTTC | CASTRGGAYEQYF
once | TRBJ2-7 | TRBD2 | TRBV10-1 | TGCGCCAGCAGCGACCCAACTAGCGGGGGGACCGAGCAGTACTTC | CASSDPTSGGTEQYF
NA | TRBJ1-5 | NA | TRBV24-1 | TGTGCCACCAGTCGCAGGGATAGCAATCAGCCCCAGCATTTT | CATSRRDSNQPQHF
NA | TRBJ1-2 | NA | TRBV12-3/TRBV12-4 | TGTGCCAGCAGTTTAGGTAGCTATGGCTACACCTTC | CASSLGSYGYTF
NA | TRBJ2-1 | NA | TRBV9 | TGTGCCAGCAGCCAAAGGCGGTCCAATCCCTCCTACAATGAGCAGTTCTTC | CASSQRRSNPSYNEQFF
NA | TRBJ2-7 | TRBD1 | TRBV28 | TGTGCCAGCGGGACAGGCGAAACCTACGAGCAGTACTTC | CASGTGETYEQYF
NA | TRBJ2-2 | NA | TRBV5-1 | TGCGCCAGCAGCTTGGCCCAGGGTCCCGGGGAGCTGTTTTTT | CASSLAQGPGELFF
NA | TRBJ2-7 | NA | TRBV4-1 | TGCGCCAGTAGGAAGGGACAAGCCTCCTACGAGCAGTACTTC | CASRKGQASYEQYF
NA | TRBJ2-2 | NA | TRBV10-2 | TGCGCCAGCGGCTACAGGGCGACAAACACCGGGGAGCTGTTTTTT | CASGYRATNTGELFF
NA | TRBJ1-4 | NA | TRBV28 | TGTGCCAGCACCCCGGGTAGTTTTGGTGAAAAACTGTTTTTT | CASTPGSFGEKLFF
NA | TRBJ1-2 | TRBD1 | TRBV24-1 | TGTGCCACCAGTGATACCGACAGGGACGGCTACACCTTC | CATSDTDRDGYTF
NA | TRBJ2-3 | TRBD2 | TRBV7-2 | TGTGCCGGATCACGGGGGGGCCAACGAGATACGCAGTATTTT | CAGSRGGQRDTQYF